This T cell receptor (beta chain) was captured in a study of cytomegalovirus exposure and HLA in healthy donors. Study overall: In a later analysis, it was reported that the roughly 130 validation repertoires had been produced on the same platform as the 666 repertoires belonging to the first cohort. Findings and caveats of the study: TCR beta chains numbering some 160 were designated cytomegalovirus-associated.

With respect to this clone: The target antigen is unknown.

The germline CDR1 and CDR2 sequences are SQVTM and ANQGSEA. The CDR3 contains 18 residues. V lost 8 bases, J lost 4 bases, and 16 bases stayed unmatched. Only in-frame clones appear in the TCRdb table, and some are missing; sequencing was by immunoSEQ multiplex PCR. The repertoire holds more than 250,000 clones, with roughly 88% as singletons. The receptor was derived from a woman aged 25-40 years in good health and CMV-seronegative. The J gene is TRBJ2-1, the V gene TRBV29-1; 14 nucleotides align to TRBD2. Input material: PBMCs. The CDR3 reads CSITGPPGLAGVYNEQFF. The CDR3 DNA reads TGCAGCATAACTGGACCCCCGGGACTAGCGGGAGTTTACAATGAGCAGTTCTTC.